These 24 T cell receptor beta chains came from one sample sequenced in a study of T cells after yellow fever vaccination. A single record per CDR3 protein comes from TCRdb applying MiXCR to the 5' RACE reads. Of over 100,000 distinct CDR3 sequences listed, 8% to 9.5% are singletons. This material consisted of CD8+ T cells sorted from PBMCs, taken 45 days after the yellow fever booster vaccination. Receptor source: a young man who received the YFV17D yellow fever vaccine.

This clonotype was seen at least ten times. The chain carries TRBV27 and TRBJ1-3; a weak D match, TRBD1 (6 bases). Germline V lookup: CDR1 MNHEY, CDR2 SMNVEV (reference sequence). CDR3 length: 15 amino acids. Trimming removed 6 bases at V and 8 bases at J, with 20 bases between. In nucleotides, the CDR3 is TGTGCCAGCAGCCGATTACCGGGACATAGCCACACCATATATTTT. It is translated as CASSRLPGHSHTIYF.

Concerning this clonotype: This clone may be a read error of a much larger clone one base away. The chain has TRBV10-3 and TRBJ2-1; weak D call: TRBD1 (5 bases). The CDR3 extends over 13 amino acids. CDR1 and CDR2 from the germline V gene are ENHRY and SYGVKD. Trimming took 9 bases from V and 7 from J, leaving 16 bases between them. The CDR3 loop reads CAMSDSLRNEQFF. The CDR3 DNA reads as TGTGCCATGAGCGACAGTCTTAGGAATGAGCAGTTCTTC.

This clonotype is a singleton in its sample. V and J are TRBV29-1 and TRBJ2-1, with D uncertain. V lost 4 bases and J lost 1, with 14 bases in between. This CDR3 spans 15 amino acids. Germline lookup yields CDR1 SQVTM and CDR2 ANQGSEA. The DNA for the CDR3 is TGCAGCGTTGTGACACAACTTCCATCCTACAATGAGCAGTTCTTC. It yields the protein CSVVTQLPSYNEQFF.

J is TRBJ2-3 and V is TRBV12-3 or TRBV12-4; 9 nucleotides line up with TRBD1. CDR3 length equals 14 residues. The trim removed 7 bases at V and 5 bases at J, leaving 7 bases unmatched. In DNA, the CDR3 is TGTGCCAGCAAAAGACAGGGGGAATTAGATACGCAGTATTTT. Translated: CASKRQGELDTQYF.

There are many counts of this clonotype. The chain joins TRBV7-9 to TRBJ2-7; 8 bases fit TRBD1. The CDR3 contains 14 residues. Germline V gene data show CDR1 as SEHNR and CDR2 as FQNEAQ (reference sequence). Losses at the gene ends were 1 base for V and 2 bases for J; bases not matched to a gene: 1. The CDR3, as DNA: TGTGCCAGCAGCTTAGGGACAGGGCCCTACGAGCAGTACTTC. Translating it yields CASSLGTGPYEQYF.

This clonotype has only a few counts. This chain joins TRBV12-3 or TRBV12-4 and TRBJ2-3; TRBD2 matches at 10 bases. There are 14 residues in the CDR3. V was clipped by 5 bases and J by 3 bases; unmatched bases: 2. The chain's CDR3 is CASSDSGRTDTQYF. The CDR3 bases are TGTGCCAGCAGTGATAGCGGGAGGACAGATACGCAGTATTTT.

At least ten counts were recorded for this clonotype. V and J are TRBV6-5 and TRBJ2-1, with a weak D call TRBD1 (6 bases). Germline lookup yields CDR1 MNHEY and CDR2 SVGAGI. The V and J ends lost 6 bases and 10 bases respectively, with 13 bases between them. The CDR3 consists of 12 residues. The chain's CDR3 is CASRRPGTEQFF. The CDR3 DNA sequence: TGTGCCAGCAGAAGGCCCGGGACAGAGCAGTTCTTC.

Ten or more counts support this clonotype. The chain recombines TRBV5-1 with TRBJ2-2, with 10 bases that match TRBD1. The CDR3 spans 16 residues. CDR1 is SGHRS and CDR2 is YFSETQ in the germline V gene. V dropped 7 bases and J dropped 4; count of bases not matched to a gene: 10. CDR3 region: CASCPDRGYFTGELFF. The CDR3, as DNA: TGCGCCAGCTGCCCGGACAGGGGGTATTTCACCGGGGAGCTGTTTTTT.

The chain joins TRBV19 to TRBJ2-7, with D perhaps assigned TRBD1 or TRBD2 (5 bases each). Trimming cost V 5 bases and J 0 bases, with 11 bases left between them. The CDR3 extends over 14 amino acids. The germline gives CDR1 LNHDA, CDR2 SQIVND (reference sequence). As DNA, the CDR3 is TGTGCCAGTAGTCACTGGGACGGCTCCTACGAGCAGTACTTC. This sequence encodes CASSHWDGSYEQYF.

This clonotype was seen at least ten times. The J gene is TRBJ2-1, the V gene TRBV5-1, with a tentative D call TRBD2 (5 bases). Trimming shortened V by 2 bases and J by 5 bases, and 8 bases separated the two germline ends. This CDR3 comprises 13 residues. Germline V gene lookup returns CDR1 SGHRS and CDR2 YFSETQ. The CDR3 here is CASSFGKNNEQFF. The CDR3 nucleotides are TGCGCCAGCAGCTTCGGGAAAAACAATGAGCAGTTCTTC.

This clonotype was recorded many times. The V and J genes are TRBV10-3 and TRBJ2-7; D unresolved. V lost 3 bases to trimming and J lost 5 bases, with 14 bases between them. The CDR3 runs 14 residues. CDR1 ENHRY and CDR2 SYGVKD come from the germline V gene. The CDR3 here is CAISDLALGDEQYF. CDR3 DNA sequence: TGTGCCATCAGTGATCTCGCGTTAGGCGACGAGCAGTACTTC.

About this clonotype itself: The junction departs from germline at one end; a sequencing error may be responsible. This chain uses TRBV5-4 with TRBJ2-7, with D unclear. The germline V gene encodes CDR1 SGHNT and CDR2 YYREEE (reference sequence). The CDR3 has 12 residues. The CDR3 loop reads CASSPEVGGRVF. The CDR3 nucleotides read TGTGCCAGCAGCCCCGAGGTGGGTGGGCGAGTCTTC.

This clonotype has only a few counts. This chain joins TRBV10-3 and TRBJ2-7; perhaps TRBD2 as D (5 bases). Germline V gene sequence: CDR1 ENHRY, CDR2 SYGVKD. V was trimmed by 3 bases and J by 2 bases, leaving 14 bases between them. The CDR3 totals 15 residues. The DNA of the CDR3 is TGTGCCATCAGTGATGCGGGTCCAGCTACCTACGAGCAGTACTTC. Translating it yields CAISDAGPATYEQYF.

This clonotype was observed at least ten times. This chain links TRBV6-2 or TRBV6-3 with TRBJ1-1, with D perhaps TRBD1 (6 bases). Germline V gene sequence: CDR1 MNHEY, CDR2 SVGEGT. This CDR3 comprises 11 residues. V was cut by 7 bases and J by 8 bases, with 11 bases left in between. The CDR3 reads CASTKGQEAFF. DNA of the CDR3: TGTGCCAGCACAAAGGGACAAGAAGCTTTCTTT.

The CDR3 DNA is TGTGCCTGGAGGGGACGGACAGTAGATCAGCCCCAGCATTTT. Amino acid sequence: CAWRGRTVDQPQHF. The chain has TRBV30 and TRBJ1-5, with a tentative D call TRBD1 (6 bases). The CDR3 is 14 residues long. Germline V gene lookup returns CDR1 GTSNPN and CDR2 SVGIG (reference sequence). V gave up 3 bases and J gave up 5 bases, with 14 bases separating them.

The chain recombines TRBV4-3 with TRBJ2-3, with 12 bases aligning to TRBD2. With 3 bases clipped from V and 2 bases from J, the junction kept 9 bases outside the gene matches. The germline V gene has CDR1 LGHNA and CDR2 YSLEER. The CDR3 has 18 residues. The CDR3 region has the DNA TGCGCCAGCAGCCAGCTACTAGCGGGAGGTTACTACACAGATACGCAGTATTTT. This codes for CASSQLLAGGYYTDTQYF.

Only a few counts were recorded for this clonotype. The gene calls are TRBV20-1 and TRBJ1-2; D remains ambiguous. The CDR3 loop spans 13 amino acids. Germline CDR1 and CDR2: DFQATT and SNEGSKA (reference sequence). Trimming removed 7 bases at V and 3 bases at J, with 15 bases between. In DNA, the CDR3 is TGCAGTGGGGCGCACACGGAGGACTATGGCTACACCTTC. Residues: CSGAHTEDYGYTF.

This clonotype was found once. This may arise from a read error, as a much more abundant clone is one base away. This chain links TRBV15 with TRBJ2-3, with D perhaps TRBD2 (5 bases). The CDR3 has 15 amino acids. V was cut by 5 bases and J by 2 bases, with 14 bases left in between. Germline CDR1 LNHNV, CDR2 YYDKDF (reference sequence). CDR3 nucleotide sequence: TGTGCCACCAGCGGTGAAGCGGAATCCACAGATACGCAGTATTTT. It yields the protein CATSGEAESTDTQYF.

This clonotype was counted many times. This rearrangement joins TRBV10-2 to TRBJ2-1, with 12 bases identical to TRBD2. The CDR3 spans 14 residues. The germline V gene encodes CDR1 WSHSY and CDR2 SAAADI. The trim removed 8 bases at V and 6 bases at J, leaving 5 bases unmatched. The CDR3 DNA is TGCGCCAGCTCGGCTAGCGGGAGGGTCAATGAGCAGTTCTTC. It specifies CASSASGRVNEQFF.

This clonotype was picked up many times. V is TRBV5-1 and J is TRBJ2-1; TRBD1 agrees at 7 bases. The V segment lost 1 base and the J segment 2 bases; nucleotides outside the gene matches: 0. The CDR3 loop spans 14 amino acids. Germline V gene lookup returns CDR1 SGHRS and CDR2 YFSETQ. The CDR3, as DNA: TGCGCCAGCAGCTTGCAGGGGGCCTACAATGAGCAGTTCTTC. Amino acid sequence: CASSLQGAYNEQFF.

This clonotype was observed a few times. The chain links TRBV11-2 to TRBJ2-3, with 8 bases that match TRBD2. V shed 5 bases and J 1 base; nucleotides not matched to a gene: 17. The CDR3 loop spans 19 amino acids. Germline V gene data show CDR1 as SGHAT and CDR2 as FQNNGV. CDR3 in amino acids: CASSSYAPSAGDGTDTQYF. CDR3 coding DNA: TGTGCCAGCAGCAGCTATGCCCCCTCAGCGGGAGATGGCACAGATACGCAGTATTTT. The full variable domain, completed using reference TRBV11-2 and TRBJ2-3, is EAGVAQSPRYKIIEKRQSVAFWCNPISGHATLYWYQQILGQGPKLLIQFQNNGVVDDSQLPKDRFSAERLKGVDSTLKIQPAKLEDSAVYLCASSSYAPSAGDGTDTQYFGPGTRLTVL.

In its sample, this clonotype was seen many times. The chain has TRBV6-5 and TRBJ2-3; D is unresolved. CDR3 size: 12 residues. Germline CDR1 and CDR2: MNHEY and SVGAGI. V gave up 5 bases and J gave up 6 bases, with 9 bases separating them. Written as DNA, the CDR3 is TGTGCCAGCAGTCCTGACCGGGATACGCAGTATTTT. The encoded protein is CASSPDRDTQYF.

The rearrangement uses TRBV25-1 and TRBJ2-2, with D perhaps matching TRBD1 (5 bases). Germline CDR1 MGHDK, CDR2 SYGVNS. V lost 10 bases and J 2 bases, leaving 11 bases between the germline ends. CDR3 length: 13 amino acids. CDR3 amino acids: CATGRGNTGELFF. The CDR3 region has the DNA TGTGCCACCGGAAGGGGTAACACCGGGGAGCTGTTTTTT.

This clonotype was recorded a few times. The chain joins TRBV2 to TRBJ2-3; 7 nucleotides align to TRBD1. Looked up from germline, CDR1 is SNHLY and CDR2 is FYNNEI. The CDR3 covers 19 residues. V was clipped by 2 bases and J by 0 bases; unmatched bases: 14. The CDR3 loop reads CASSEPFGNRGYSTDTQYF. Written as DNA, the CDR3 is TGTGCCAGCAGTGAACCCTTCGGAAACAGGGGATATAGCACAGATACGCAGTATTTT.